The 31 T cell receptor beta chains listed next were all sequenced from one sample in a study of T-cell reconstitution after alpha-beta-depleted transplantation in children. This sample's TCRbeta library carried unique molecular identifier barcodes. TCRdb reprocessed the PCR reads with MiXCR, giving one entry per CDR3 protein. The sample contains a few hundred thousand distinct CDR3 sequences, 10% to 15% of which appear only once. The sample was PBMCs, mostly from graft donor cells, taken 360 days after TCRalphabeta/CD19-depleted stem cell transplant. The source of these receptors is a male patient under 18 who had a stem cell transplant for acute myeloid leukemia, so the T cells may come from the graft donor.

The chain joins TRBV3-1 to TRBJ1-4, with D tentatively TRBD1 (6 bases). Germline V gene data show CDR1 as LGHDT and CDR2 as YNNKEL (reference sequence). V was clipped by 1 base and J by 7 bases, with 7 bases between them. The CDR3 extends over 13 amino acids. The CDR3 spells CASSQAGAEKLFF. DNA for the CDR3: TGTGCCAGCAGCCAAGCGGGGGCTGAAAAACTGTTTTTT.

In its sample, this clonotype was seen a few times. The rearrangement uses TRBV6-2 or TRBV6-3 and TRBJ1-6; the D gene is possibly TRBD1 (5 bases). Per germline, CDR1 MNHEY and CDR2 SVGEGT. V was clipped by 6 bases and J by 8 bases, with 17 bases between them. This CDR3 spans 15 amino acids. As DNA, the CDR3 is TGTGCCAGCAGCCGAACCCGGGGGGTTGATTCACCCCTCCACTTT. Translating gives CASSRTRGVDSPLHF.

The rearrangement links TRBV24-1 to TRBJ2-1; TRBD2 matches at 13 bases. This CDR3 is 16 amino acids long. V lost 8 bases, J lost 8 bases, and 11 bases stayed unmatched. Germline CDR1 and CDR2: KGHDR and SFDVKD. This CDR3 is CATTTSGTSGKHEQFF. The CDR3 nucleotides read TGTGCCACCACGACTTCAGGGACTAGCGGGAAGCATGAGCAGTTCTTC.

This clonotype was observed a few times. V gene TRBV20-1 combines with J gene TRBJ2-3; 7 bases are a match to TRBD2. V lost 4 bases and J lost 0; bases outside the gene matches: 4. The length of the CDR3 is 14 residues. Germline V gene data show CDR1 as DFQATT and CDR2 as SNEGSKA (reference sequence). CDR3 nucleotides: TGCAGTGCTACGGGACTACAGAGCACAGATACGCAGTATTTT. Translation: CSATGLQSTDTQYF.

The chain joins TRBV28 to TRBJ2-5; perhaps D is TRBD1 or TRBD2 (6 bases each). The CDR3 contains 15 residues. Trimming shortened V by 5 bases and J by 2 bases, and 15 bases separated the two germline ends. CDR1 and CDR2 from the germline V gene are MDHEN and SYDVKM. The CDR3 sequence: CASSPGDTLQETQYF. Written as DNA, the CDR3 is TGTGCCAGCAGTCCGGGGGACACCCTTCAAGAGACCCAGTACTTC.

This CDR3 is CASSSSPGTGDGYYGYTF. The CDR3 coding sequence is TGTGCCAGCAGTTCCTCCCCCGGGACAGGGGACGGGTACTATGGCTACACCTTC. J is TRBJ1-2 and V is TRBV12-3 or TRBV12-4; 10 positions match TRBD1. V was clipped by 4 bases and J by 3 bases; unmatched bases: 14. This CDR3 spans 18 amino acids.

This clonotype was detected only a few times. J is TRBJ2-1 and V is TRBV19; maybe TRBD2 (6 bases). CDR1 LNHDA and CDR2 SQIVND come from the germline V gene (reference sequence). The V end was cut by 3 bases, the J end by 5 bases, with 8 bases between. CDR3 length equals 13 residues. The CDR3 DNA reads TGTGCCAGTAGTATCGGGACTGACAATGAGCAGTTCTTC. Translation: CASSIGTDNEQFF. Full variable domain (rest looked up from reference TRBV19 and TRBJ2-1): DGGITQSPKYLFRKEGQNVTLSCEQNLNHDAMYWYRQDPGQGLRLIYYSQIVNDFQKGDIAEGYSVSREKKESFPLTVTSAQKNPTAFYLCASSIGTDNEQFFGPGTRLTVL.

In this sample, this clonotype turned up many times. The chain uses TRBV19 and TRBJ2-1; no definite D call. CDR3 size: 14 residues. V was pared by 4 bases and J by 0 bases, with 7 bases between. The germline gives CDR1 LNHDA, CDR2 SQIVND (reference sequence). The CDR3 loop reads CASSNGVSYNEQFF. The CDR3 bases are TGTGCCAGTAGTAATGGCGTCTCCTACAATGAGCAGTTCTTC.

This clonotype was counted between two and nine times. The chain is built from TRBV6-5 and TRBJ2-1, with 9 bases that match TRBD2. The CDR3 totals 16 residues. The V gene's germline CDR1 is MNHEY and CDR2 SVGAGI. Trimming took 0 bases from V and 8 from J; bases not matched to a gene: 8. The CDR3 region has the DNA TGTGCCAGCAGTTACTCGAGTAGCGGGAGTTTCTATGAGCAGTTCTTC. Protein sequence: CASSYSSSGSFYEQFF.

Many counts were recorded for this clonotype. The V gene is TRBV29-1, the J gene TRBJ2-2; no definite D call. V was shortened by 6 bases and J by 4 bases, with 9 bases between the two germline ends. The CDR3 contains 12 residues. Germline CDR1 reads SQVTM; CDR2 reads ANQGSEA. CDR3 protein: CSVNSPTGELFF. CDR3 DNA sequence: TGCAGCGTCAACAGTCCCACCGGGGAGCTGTTTTTT.

The sample holds a few counts of this clonotype. The chain is built from TRBV30 and TRBJ2-1, with a weak D call TRBD2 (6 bases). V gave up 1 base and J gave up 5 bases, with 15 bases separating them. Germline CDR1 and CDR2: GTSNPN and SVGIG (reference sequence). The CDR3 runs 15 residues. In DNA form, the CDR3 reads TGTGCCTGGAGTGGGGTAGGGAGGTCAGACAATGAGCAGTTCTTC. This gives the protein CAWSGVGRSDNEQFF.

This clonotype has just a few counts. The chain recombines TRBV7-9 with TRBJ2-1; D possibly corresponds to TRBD2 (6 bases). In germline, CDR1 is SEHNR, CDR2 FQNEAQ (reference sequence). V dropped 2 bases and J dropped 7 bases, with 15 bases sitting between them. The CDR3 sequence is 15 residues long. CDR3 bases: TGTGCCAGCAGCTTACCGGGAGTAGTGATTAATGAGCAGTTCTTC. This codes for CASSLPGVVINEQFF.

The chain is built from TRBV9 and TRBJ2-2; 7 bases fit TRBD1. The CDR3 contains 17 residues. Germline V gene sequence: CDR1 SGDLS, CDR2 YYNGEE. V gave up 0 bases and J gave up 3 bases; unmatched junction bases: 8. The CDR3 DNA follows: TGTGCCAGCAGCGTAGGTGGTAGGGGGCTGGACACCGGGGAGCTGTTTTTT. It yields the protein CASSVGGRGLDTGELFF.

This clonotype was recorded at least ten times. J is TRBJ2-3 and V is TRBV7-2, with 7 bases that match TRBD2. The length of the CDR3 is 15 residues. Germline V gives CDR1 SGHTA, CDR2 FQGNSA. The J segment lost 4 bases and the V segment lost 1 base, leaving 5 bases of the junction unmatched. CDR3 residues: CASSLEAGVADTQYF. CDR3 in DNA: TGTGCCAGCAGCTTAGAGGCGGGAGTCGCAGATACGCAGTATTTT.

V usage is TRBV11-2 and J usage is TRBJ2-6; D gene ambiguous. With 3 bases removed from V and 4 bases from J, the gap between germline ends came to 10 bases. There are 15 residues in the CDR3. Germline assignment: CDR1 SGHAT and CDR2 FQNNGV. This chain's CDR3 is CASSLAQRGANVLTF. DNA for the CDR3: TGTGCCAGCAGCTTGGCGCAAAGAGGGGCCAACGTCCTGACTTTC.

This clonotype was counted a few times. This CDR3 reads CASSITGGRAPQHF. Written as DNA, the CDR3 is TGTGCCAGTAGTATTACAGGGGGCCGGGCGCCCCAGCATTTT. V gene TRBV19 combines with J gene TRBJ1-5, with 9 bases lining up with TRBD1. CDR1 and CDR2 (germline): LNHDA, SQIVND (reference sequence). Losses at the gene ends were 3 bases for V and 9 bases for J; bases not matched to a gene: 6. This CDR3 spans 14 amino acids.

This clonotype turned up a few times. This chain joins TRBV7-9 and TRBJ2-5; D unresolved. The CDR3 is 14 residues long. Trimming took off 1 base at V and 5 bases at J, with 11 bases between the two ends. CDR1 SEHNR and CDR2 FQNEAQ come from the germline V gene (reference sequence). The DNA for the CDR3 is TGTGCCAGCAGCTTAGGGCCAGGTTACGAGACCCAGTACTTC. The encoded protein is CASSLGPGYETQYF.

A note on this clonotype: A read error may account for a junction end that differs from germline. V gene TRBV7-7 combines with J gene TRBJ2-3; D gene ambiguous. Germline loops: CDR1 SSHAT, CDR2 FNYEAQ (reference sequence). This CDR3 has 15 amino acids. The CDR3 nucleotides are TGTGCTAGCAGCTCCCTGGGTTCAAGCGCAGATACGCAGTATTTT. Protein sequence: CASSSLGSSADTQYF.

In this sample, this clonotype turned up many times. The chain links TRBV7-9 to TRBJ2-2; D remains unclear. The V end lost 0 bases, the J end lost 5 bases, and 4 bases lay between the germline ends. In germline, CDR1 is SEHNR, CDR2 FQNEAQ (reference sequence). The CDR3 length is 13 residues. The CDR3 spells CASSLASTGELFF. As DNA, the CDR3 is TGTGCCAGCAGCTTAGCCAGTACCGGGGAGCTGTTTTTT.

To note about this clonotype: Because it lacks the conserved phenylalanine or tryptophan at the end, this CDR3 is likely a read error. This chain links TRBV28 with TRBJ1-3, with TRBD1 as a possible D gene (5 bases). V was cut by 5 bases and J by 4 bases, with 15 bases left in between. Germline V gene sequence: CDR1 MDHEN, CDR2 SYDVKM. The CDR3 totals 15 residues. CDR3 protein: CASSETALLGNTIYY. CDR3 DNA sequence: TGTGCCAGCAGTGAGACAGCGCTTCTGGGAAACACCATATATTAT.

This clonotype was picked up a small number of times. V gene TRBV12-3 or TRBV12-4 combines with J gene TRBJ2-4; 9 nucleotides line up with TRBD1. Germline trimming cut 6 bases from V and 3 bases from J; bases unmatched to any gene: 12. The CDR3 loop spans 17 amino acids. The CDR3, as DNA: TGTGCCAGCAGCCTAGGGACAGGGTTCGTTGGCAAAAACATTCAGTACTTC. Translated, it gives CASSLGTGFVGKNIQYF.

The V call is TRBV20-1, the J call TRBJ2-1; TRBD2 agrees at 14 bases. Looked up from germline, CDR1 is DFQATT and CDR2 is SNEGSKA (reference sequence). J was trimmed by 9 bases and V by 6 bases; bases with no gene match: 13. The CDR3 has 16 amino acids. The DNA for the CDR3 is TGCAGTGCCCATGGACTAGCGGGAGGCGTTTCGGGTGAGCAGTTCTTC. It yields the protein CSAHGLAGGVSGEQFF.

This chain uses TRBV14 with TRBJ2-5; 7 bases are shared with TRBD1. Losses at the gene ends were 0 bases for V and 1 base for J; bases not matched to a gene: 8. The length of the CDR3 is 17 residues. Germline V gives CDR1 SGHDN, CDR2 FVKESK. In DNA form, the CDR3 reads TGTGCCAGCAGCCAAGATCATCGGGACAGAAGCCAAGAGACCCAGTACTTC. This sequence encodes CASSQDHRDRSQETQYF.

This clonotype was counted ten times or more. This chain uses TRBV12-5 with TRBJ2-1; either TRBD1 or TRBD2 may fit D (5 bases each). Trimming removed 3 bases at V and 12 bases at J, with 9 bases between. CDR1 is LGHNT, CDR2 FRNRAP, per germline. This CDR3 region has 11 residues. CDR3 residues: CASGLSGPQFF. The CDR3 nucleotides read TGTGCTAGTGGTTTATCGGGGCCGCAGTTCTTC.

The chain has TRBV5-1 and TRBJ1-1, with a weak D call TRBD1 (6 bases). Trimming took 0 bases from V and 4 from J, leaving 16 bases between them. CDR3 length: 16 residues. Germline CDR1 reads SGHRS; CDR2 reads YFSETQ. CDR3 coding DNA: TGCGCCAGCAGCTTGGCCCATCTAGGGGGGCGCACTGAAGCTTTCTTT. Translation: CASSLAHLGGRTEAFF.

V and J are TRBV29-1 and TRBJ2-3; D gene unclear. The length of the CDR3 is 12 residues. In germline, CDR1 is SQVTM, CDR2 ANQGSEA. The V end lost 7 bases, the J end lost 1 base, and 9 bases lay between the germline ends. The chain's CDR3 is CSAGWGTDTQYF. The CDR3 DNA follows: TGCAGCGCCGGGTGGGGCACAGATACGCAGTATTTT.

In this sample, this clonotype turned up many times. The V and J genes are TRBV10-3 and TRBJ2-7; D remains unclear. This CDR3 spans 13 amino acids. Germline V gene sequence: CDR1 ENHRY, CDR2 SYGVKD. Trimming took off 6 bases at V and 2 bases at J, with 11 bases between the two ends. CDR3 sequence: CAIRSASPYEQYF. CDR3 coding DNA: TGTGCCATCAGATCGGCGTCCCCCTACGAGCAGTACTTC.

This clonotype was detected a few times. The V and J genes are TRBV29-1 and TRBJ2-1; tentatively, D is TRBD2 (6 bases). CDR1 is SQVTM and CDR2 is ANQGSEA in the germline V gene. Trimming removed 7 bases at V and 6 bases at J, with 19 bases between. This CDR3 has 14 amino acids. CDR3 region: CSGLPSGLFNEQFF. The CDR3 bases are TGCAGCGGACTACCCTCGGGACTCTTCAATGAGCAGTTCTTC.

This clonotype was observed a handful of times. The CDR3 coding sequence is TGCAGTGCTAGAGATCGGGGCGGGACCGGGGCCAACGTCCTGACTTTC. Protein: CSARDRGGTGANVLTF. The chain combines TRBV20-1 with TRBJ2-6, with D maybe TRBD2 (6 bases). The CDR3 sequence is 16 residues long. Trimming took off 0 bases at V and 4 bases at J, with 13 bases between the two ends. The V gene's germline CDR1 is DFQATT and CDR2 SNEGSKA (reference sequence).

This clonotype was recorded at least ten times. The rearrangement uses TRBV15 and TRBJ1-1; 10 bases map to TRBD1. The germline gives CDR1 LNHNV, CDR2 YYDKDF (reference sequence). Trimming took 2 bases from V and 6 from J; bases not matched to a gene: 6. This CDR3 region has 15 residues. As DNA, the CDR3 is TGTGCCACCAGCAGACCCGGGACAGGGGCTTCTGAAGCTTTCTTT. Translated, it gives CATSRPGTGASEAFF. The full variable domain, with the rest looked up from reference TRBV15 and TRBJ1-1, is DAMVIQNPRYQVTQFGKPVTLSCSQTLNHNVMYWYQQKSSQAPKLLFHYYDKDFNNEADTPDNFQSRRPNTSFCFLDIRSPGLGDTAMYLCATSRPGTGASEAFFGQGTRLTVV.

This clonotype occurred many times. The chain couples TRBV27 to TRBJ2-5; D possibly uses TRBD1 or TRBD2 (5 bases each). Germline V gene data show CDR1 as MNHEY and CDR2 as SMNVEV (reference sequence). V shed 9 bases and J shed 2 bases, with 16 bases lying between them. The CDR3 length is 14 residues. The CDR3 nucleotides read TGTGCCAGTTGGGACCCACGGGCGCAAGAGACCCAGTACTTC. Encoded protein: CASWDPRAQETQYF.